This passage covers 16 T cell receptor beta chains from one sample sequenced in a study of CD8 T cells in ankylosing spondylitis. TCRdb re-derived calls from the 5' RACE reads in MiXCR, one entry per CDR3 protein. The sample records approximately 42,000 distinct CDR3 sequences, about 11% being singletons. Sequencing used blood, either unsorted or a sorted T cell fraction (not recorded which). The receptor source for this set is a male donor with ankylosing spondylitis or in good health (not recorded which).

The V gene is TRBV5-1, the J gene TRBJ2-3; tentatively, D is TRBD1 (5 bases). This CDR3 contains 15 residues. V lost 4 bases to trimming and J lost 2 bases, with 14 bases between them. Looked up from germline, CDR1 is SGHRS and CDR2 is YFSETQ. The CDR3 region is CASSGDGALTDTQYF. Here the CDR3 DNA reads TGCGCCAGCAGCGGCGATGGGGCGCTCACAGATACGCAGTATTTT.

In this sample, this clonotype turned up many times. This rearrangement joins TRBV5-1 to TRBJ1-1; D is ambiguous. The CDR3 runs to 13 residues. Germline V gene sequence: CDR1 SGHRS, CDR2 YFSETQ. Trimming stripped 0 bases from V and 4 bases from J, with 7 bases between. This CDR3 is CASSLGESTEAFF. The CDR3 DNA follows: TGCGCCAGCAGCTTGGGGGAGTCCACTGAAGCTTTCTTT.

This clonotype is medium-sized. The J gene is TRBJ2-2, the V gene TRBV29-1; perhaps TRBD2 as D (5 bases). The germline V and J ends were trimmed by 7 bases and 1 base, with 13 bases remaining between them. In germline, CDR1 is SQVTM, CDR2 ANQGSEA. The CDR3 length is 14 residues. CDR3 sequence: CSALLVMNTGELFF. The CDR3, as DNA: TGCAGCGCCCTACTAGTGATGAACACCGGGGAGCTGTTTTTT.

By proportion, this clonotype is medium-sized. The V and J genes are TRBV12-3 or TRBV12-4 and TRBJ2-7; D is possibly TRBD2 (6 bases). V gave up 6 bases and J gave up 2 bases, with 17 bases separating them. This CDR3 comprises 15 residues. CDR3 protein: CASSPKAGSAYEQYF. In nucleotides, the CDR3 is TGTGCCAGCAGCCCTAAAGCGGGTTCTGCCTACGAGCAGTACTTC.

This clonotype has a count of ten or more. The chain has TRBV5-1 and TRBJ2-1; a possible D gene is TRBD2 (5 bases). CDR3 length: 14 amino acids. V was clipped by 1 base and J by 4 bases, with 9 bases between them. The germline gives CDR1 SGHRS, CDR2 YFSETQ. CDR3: CASSLRGGYNEQFF. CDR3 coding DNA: TGCGCCAGCAGCTTGCGCGGCGGGTACAATGAGCAGTTCTTC.

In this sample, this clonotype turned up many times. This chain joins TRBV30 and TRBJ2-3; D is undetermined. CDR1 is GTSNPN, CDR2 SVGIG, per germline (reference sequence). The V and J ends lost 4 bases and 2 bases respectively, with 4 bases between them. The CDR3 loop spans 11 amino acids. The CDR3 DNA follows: TGTGCCTGGACTTTCACAGATACGCAGTATTTT. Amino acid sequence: CAWTFTDTQYF.

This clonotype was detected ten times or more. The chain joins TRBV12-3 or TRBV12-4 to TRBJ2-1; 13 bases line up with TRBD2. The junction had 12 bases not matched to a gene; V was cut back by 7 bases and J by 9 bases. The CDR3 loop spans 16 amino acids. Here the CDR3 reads CASIRTSGGPVSEQFF. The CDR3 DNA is TGTGCCAGCATTCGGACTAGCGGGGGCCCCGTGAGTGAGCAGTTCTTC.

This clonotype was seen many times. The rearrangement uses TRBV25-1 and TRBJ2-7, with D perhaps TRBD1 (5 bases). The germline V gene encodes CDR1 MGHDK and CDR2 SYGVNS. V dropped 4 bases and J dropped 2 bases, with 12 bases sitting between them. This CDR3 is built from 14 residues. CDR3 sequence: CASSARVGAYEQYF. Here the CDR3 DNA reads TGTGCCAGCAGTGCCAGGGTTGGGGCCTACGAGCAGTACTTC.

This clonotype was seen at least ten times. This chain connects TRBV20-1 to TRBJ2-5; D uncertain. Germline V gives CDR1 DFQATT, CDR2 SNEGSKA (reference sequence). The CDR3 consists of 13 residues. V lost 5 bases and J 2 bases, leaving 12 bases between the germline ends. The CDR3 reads CSAPPLQQETQYF. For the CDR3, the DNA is TGCAGTGCTCCTCCCCTCCAGCAAGAGACCCAGTACTTC.

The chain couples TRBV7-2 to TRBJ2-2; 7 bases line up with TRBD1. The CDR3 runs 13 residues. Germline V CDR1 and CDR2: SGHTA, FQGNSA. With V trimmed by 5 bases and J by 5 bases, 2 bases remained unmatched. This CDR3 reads CASSADRTGELFF. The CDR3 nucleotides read TGTGCCAGCAGCGCGGACAGGACCGGGGAGCTGTTTTTT.

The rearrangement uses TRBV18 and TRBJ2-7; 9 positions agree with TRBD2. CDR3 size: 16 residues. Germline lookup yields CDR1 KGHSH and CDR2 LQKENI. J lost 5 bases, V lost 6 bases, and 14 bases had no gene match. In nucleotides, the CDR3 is TGTGCCAGCTCCGCGGACCAGAGCGGGGGGCATGACGAGCAGTACTTC. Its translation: CASSADQSGGHDEQYF. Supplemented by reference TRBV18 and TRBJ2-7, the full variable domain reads NAGVMQNPRHLVRRRGQEARLRCSPMKGHSHVYWYRQLPEEGLKFMVYLQKENIIDESGMPKERFSAEFPKEGPSILRIQQVVRGDSAAYFCASSADQSGGHDEQYFGPGTRLTVT.

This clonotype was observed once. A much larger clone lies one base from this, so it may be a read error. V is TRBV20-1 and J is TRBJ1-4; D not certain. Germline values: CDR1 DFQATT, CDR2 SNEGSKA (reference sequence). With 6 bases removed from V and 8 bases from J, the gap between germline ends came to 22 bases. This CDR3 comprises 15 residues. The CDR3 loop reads CSAIELGRGKEKLFF. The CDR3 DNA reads TGCAGTGCCATCGAGCTAGGGAGAGGGAAGGAAAAACTGTTTTTT.

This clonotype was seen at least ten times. The CDR3, as DNA: TGCGCCAGCAGCCAGGAGACAGGCATGAGTGAAAAACTGTTTTTT. Its protein is CASSQETGMSEKLFF. The rearrangement joins TRBV5-1 to TRBJ1-4; D is perhaps TRBD1 (6 bases). The germline V gene has CDR1 SGHRS and CDR2 YFSETQ. Trimming removed 4 bases from V and 7 bases from J, with 17 bases in between. The CDR3 sequence is 15 residues long. The complete variable domain, with remaining parts taken from reference TRBV5-1 and TRBJ1-4, reads KAGVTQTPRYLIKTRGQQVTLSCSPISGHRSVSWYQQTPGQGLQFLFEYFSETQRNKGNFPGRFSGRQFSNSRSEMNVSTLELGDSALYLCASSQETGMSEKLFFGSGTQLSVL.

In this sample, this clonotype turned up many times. CDR3 region: CASSLGTGGNYGYTF. DNA of the CDR3: TGCGCCAGCAGCTTGGGGACAGGGGGAAACTATGGCTACACCTTC. The V gene is TRBV5-1, the J gene TRBJ1-2; 10 positions match TRBD1. CDR3 length: 15 amino acids. With 0 bases clipped from V and 2 bases from J, the junction kept 1 base outside the gene matches. Germline V gives CDR1 SGHRS, CDR2 YFSETQ.

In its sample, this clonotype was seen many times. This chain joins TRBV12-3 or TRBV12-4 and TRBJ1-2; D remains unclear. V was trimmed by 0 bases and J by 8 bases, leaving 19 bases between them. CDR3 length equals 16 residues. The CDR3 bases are TGTGCCAGCAGTTTAGCGCTGGGTGACCGTTCGAGAGGCTACACCTTC. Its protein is CASSLALGDRSRGYTF.

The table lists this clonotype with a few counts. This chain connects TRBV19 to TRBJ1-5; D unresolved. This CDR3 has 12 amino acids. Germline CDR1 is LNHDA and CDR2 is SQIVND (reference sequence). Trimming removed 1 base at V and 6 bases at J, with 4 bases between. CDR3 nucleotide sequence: TGTGCCAGTAGTATAGTGGGTCAGCCCCAGCATTTT. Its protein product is CASSIVGQPQHF.